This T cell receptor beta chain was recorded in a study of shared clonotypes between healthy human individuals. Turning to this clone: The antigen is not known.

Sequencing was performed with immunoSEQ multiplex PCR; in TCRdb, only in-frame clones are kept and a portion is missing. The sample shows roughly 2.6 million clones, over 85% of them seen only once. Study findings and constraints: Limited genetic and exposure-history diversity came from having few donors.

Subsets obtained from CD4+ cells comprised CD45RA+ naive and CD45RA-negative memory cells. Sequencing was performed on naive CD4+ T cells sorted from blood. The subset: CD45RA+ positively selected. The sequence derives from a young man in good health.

The CDR3: CASREWTGGLRDTQYF. The CDR3 DNA reads as TGTGCCAGCAGAGAATGGACAGGGGGCTTGAGAGATACGCAGTATTTT. The gene calls are TRBV6-1 and TRBJ2-3; 11 positions match TRBD1. Germline V lookup: CDR1 MNHNS, CDR2 SASEGT. The V gene end was trimmed by 6 bases and the J gene end by 5 bases; junction bases not matched to a gene: 10. CDR3 size: 16 residues.